The rows below give T cell receptor beta chains drawn from one sample of a study of CD8 T cells in Susac syndrome. TCRdb called the immunoSEQ multiplex PCR reads again in MiXCR, with one record for every CDR3 protein. The table shows 200,000 to 250,000 distinct CDR3 sequences, with about 95% occurring only once. The sequenced sample consisted of CD4+ T cells from PBMCs. Receptor source: a human donor with multiple sclerosis. CDR3s include the opening cysteine and the closing phenylalanine or tryptophan. The D gene is left open where the match is weak. Rows give clone size only sometimes, using once, few, many, or a class for an expanded clone.

d_call,j_call,v_call,clone_size,cdr3_aa,cdr3_nt
TRBD1,TRBJ1-5,TRBV15,NA,CATSRGGTVINQPQHF,TGTGCCACCAGCAGAGGGGGGACAGTGATCAATCAGCCCCAGCATTTT
NA,TRBJ1-2,TRBV4-1,NA,CASSQEETRGYGYTF,TGCGCCAGCAGCCAAGAGGAGACAAGGGGCTATGGCTACACCTTC
NA,TRBJ2-5,TRBV29-1,NA,CSVERNRETQYF,TGCAGCGTTGAACGAAACCGAGAGACCCAGTACTTC
NA,TRBJ1-5,TRBV27,NA,CASSLELNQPQHF,TGTGCCAGCAGTTTAGAGTTGAATCAGCCCCAGCATTTT
NA,TRBJ1-2,TRBV7-8,NA,CASSYRGDGYTF,TGTGCCAGCAGCTACCGGGGAGATGGCTACACCTTC
NA,TRBJ2-2,TRBV5-4,NA,CASTQGGGYTGELFF,TGTGCCAGCACCCAGGGGGGGGGATACACCGGGGAGCTGTTTTTT
NA,TRBJ1-1,TRBV2,NA,CASSPQGRSTEAFF,TGTGCCAGCAGTCCACAGGGTAGAAGCACTGAAGCTTTCTTT
NA,TRBJ1-2,TRBV30,few,CAWSVGLGYGYTF,TGTGCCTGGAGTGTGGGGCTCGGCTATGGCTACACCTTC
TRBD1,TRBJ2-3,TRBV19,NA,CASSRGRGADTQYF,TGTGCCAGCTCCAGGGGGCGCGGCGCAGATACGCAGTATTTT
NA,TRBJ2-7,TRBV29-1,few,CSVEYSGNPYEQYF,TGCAGCGTTGAGTACTCAGGGAATCCCTACGAGCAGTACTTC
NA,TRBJ2-3,TRBV12-3/TRBV12-4,NA,CASSLWGADTQYF,TGTGCCAGCAGTTTATGGGGTGCAGATACGCAGTATTTT
TRBD2,TRBJ2-5,TRBV7-6,NA,CASNLAGSQETQYF,TGTGCCAGCAATCTAGCGGGCTCCCAAGAAACCCAGTACTTC
NA,TRBJ1-1,TRBV6-5,NA,CASSRSVESEAFF,TGTGCCAGCAGCCGCTCCGTGGAAAGTGAAGCTTTCTTT
NA,TRBJ2-3,TRBV18,NA,CASSPLTPGSGTDTQYF,TGTGCCAGCTCACCACTGACCCCGGGCAGTGGCACAGATACGCAGTATTTT
NA,TRBJ2-7,TRBV5-1,NA,CASSLIDSTYEQYF,TGCGCCAGCAGCTTGATCGACAGCACTTACGAGCAGTACTTC
TRBD1,TRBJ1-2,TRBV6-6,NA,CASRPRQGSYGYTF,TGTGCCAGCAGACCCCGACAGGGGAGCTATGGCTACACCTTC
TRBD1,TRBJ1-5,TRBV7-7,NA,CASSGTGPHQPQHF,TGTGCTAGCAGCGGGACAGGGCCGCATCAGCCCCAGCATTTT
NA,TRBJ2-3,TRBV6-2/TRBV6-3,NA,CASTTTSTDTQYF,TGTGCCAGCACCACGACCAGCACAGATACGCAGTATTTT
NA,TRBJ2-2,TRBV9,few,CASSPHTGELFF,TGTGCCAGCAGTCCTCATACTGGGGAGCTGTTTTTT
NA,TRBJ2-5,TRBV15,NA,CATSRSDGWETQYF,TGTGCCACCAGCAGGAGTGACGGGTGGGAGACCCAGTACTTC
TRBD2,TRBJ2-3,TRBV5-1,NA,CASSSRRTSGETDTQYF,TGCGCCAGCAGCTCCCGACGGACTAGCGGGGAGACAGATACGCAGTATTTT
NA,TRBJ2-1,TRBV5-1,NA,CASSLSVDEQFF,TGCGCCAGCAGCTTGTCGGTGGATGAGCAGTTCTTC
NA,TRBJ2-1,TRBV5-1,NA,CASSLEVAALSYNEQFF,TGCGCCAGCAGCTTGGAGGTAGCGGCGCTCTCCTACAATGAGCAGTTCTTC
TRBD2,TRBJ2-3,TRBV20-1,NA,CSATLAGLIRGGRGTQYF,TGCAGTGCCACACTAGCGGGACTAATCCGCGGGGGTAGAGGTACGCAGTATTTT
TRBD1,TRBJ1-1,TRBV12-3/TRBV12-4,NA,CASRRQGRTEAFF,TGTGCCAGCAGACGACAGGGGCGCACTGAAGCTTTCTTT
NA,TRBJ2-2,TRBV20-1,NA,CSAQRGAATITGELFF,TGCAGTGCCCAAAGGGGGGCCGCAACAATCACCGGGGAGCTGTTTTTT
NA,TRBJ2-1,TRBV30,once,CAWSVGGGTYNEQFF,TGTGCCTGGAGTGTTGGCGGCGGAACCTACAATGAGCAGTTCTTC
NA,TRBJ1-5,TRBV20-1,few,CSARDSNQPQHF,TGCAGTGCTAGGGATAGCAATCAGCCCCAGCATTTT
NA,TRBJ1-1,TRBV3-1,NA,CASSRAGFGPEAFF,TGTGCCAGCAGCCGCGCTGGATTTGGGCCTGAAGCTTTCTTT
TRBD2,TRBJ2-5,TRBV20-1,once,CSARDLAGGTETQYF,TGCAGTGCTAGAGATCTGGCGGGGGGGACGGAGACCCAGTACTTC
NA,TRBJ2-7,TRBV3-1,NA,CASSQGFSRTPAEQYF,TGTGCCAGCAGCCAAGGCTTTTCCCGCACCCCGGCCGAGCAGTACTTC
NA,TRBJ2-1,TRBV30,NA,CAWIGGLEQFF,TGTGCCTGGATTGGCGGTTTAGAGCAGTTCTTC
TRBD1,TRBJ2-2,TRBV29-1,NA,CSIQGAGGELFF,TGCAGTATCCAGGGGGCAGGCGGGGAGCTGTTTTTT
NA,TRBJ1-6,TRBV19,NA,CASSSQLVVNSPLHF,TGTGCCAGTAGCAGCCAATTGGTTGTGAATTCACCCCTCCACTTT
TRBD1,TRBJ2-3,TRBV2,NA,CASSGTGRTDTQYF,TGTGCCAGCAGTGGGACAGGGCGTACGGATACGCAGTATTTT
NA,TRBJ1-1,TRBV2,NA,CASRENRANTEAFF,TGTGCCAGCAGGGAGAACAGGGCGAACACTGAAGCTTTCTTT
TRBD1,TRBJ2-2,TRBV5-1,NA,CASRPGTGNTGELFF,TGCGCCAGCAGGCCCGGGACAGGGAACACCGGGGAGCTGTTTTTT
NA,TRBJ2-4,TRBV15,NA,CATSDGTRTIQYF,TGTGCCACCAGCGACGGGACTCGCACCATTCAGTACTTC
TRBD2,TRBJ2-1,TRBV7-2,NA,CGGGGVHEQFF,TGTGGAGGCGGGGGGGTTCATGAGCAGTTCTTC